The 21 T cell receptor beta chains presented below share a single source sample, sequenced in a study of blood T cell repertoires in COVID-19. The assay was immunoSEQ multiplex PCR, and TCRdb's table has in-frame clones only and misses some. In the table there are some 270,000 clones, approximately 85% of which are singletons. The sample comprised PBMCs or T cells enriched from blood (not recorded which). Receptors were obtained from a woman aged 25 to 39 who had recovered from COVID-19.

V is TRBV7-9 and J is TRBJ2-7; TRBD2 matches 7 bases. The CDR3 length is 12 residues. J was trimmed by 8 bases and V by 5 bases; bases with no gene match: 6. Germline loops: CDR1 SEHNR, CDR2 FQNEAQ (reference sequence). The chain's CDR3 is CASSGVGGKQYF. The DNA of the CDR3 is TGTGCCAGCAGCGGAGTGGGGGGGAAGCAGTACTTC.

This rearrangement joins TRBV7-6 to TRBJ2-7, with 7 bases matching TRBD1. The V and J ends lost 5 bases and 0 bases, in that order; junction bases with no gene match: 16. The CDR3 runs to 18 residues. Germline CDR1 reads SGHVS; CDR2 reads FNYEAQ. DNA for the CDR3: TGTGCCAGCAGCCCAGGGACCCTTGGCAGGGGGAGCTCCTACGAGCAGTACTTC. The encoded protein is CASSPGTLGRGSSYEQYF.

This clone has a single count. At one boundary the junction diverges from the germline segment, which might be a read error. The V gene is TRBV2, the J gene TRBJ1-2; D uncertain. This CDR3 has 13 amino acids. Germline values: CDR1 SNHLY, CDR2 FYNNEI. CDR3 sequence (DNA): TGTGCCAGCAGCGAAGGAGGTTTTTATGGCTACACCTTC. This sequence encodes CASSEGGFYGYTF.

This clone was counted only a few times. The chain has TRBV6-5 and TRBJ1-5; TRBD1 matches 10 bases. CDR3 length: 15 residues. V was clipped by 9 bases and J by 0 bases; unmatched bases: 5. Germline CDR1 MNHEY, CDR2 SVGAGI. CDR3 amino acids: CASKTGGISNQPQHF. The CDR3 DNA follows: TGTGCCAGTAAGACAGGGGGCATTAGCAATCAGCCCCAGCATTTT.

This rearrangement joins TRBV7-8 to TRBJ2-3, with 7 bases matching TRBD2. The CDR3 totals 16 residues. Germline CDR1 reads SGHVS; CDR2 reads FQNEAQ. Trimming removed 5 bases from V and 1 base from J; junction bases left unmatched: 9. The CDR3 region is CASSPRGGIGTDTQYF. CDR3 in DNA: TGTGCCAGCAGCCCGAGGGGAGGGATCGGCACAGATACGCAGTATTTT.

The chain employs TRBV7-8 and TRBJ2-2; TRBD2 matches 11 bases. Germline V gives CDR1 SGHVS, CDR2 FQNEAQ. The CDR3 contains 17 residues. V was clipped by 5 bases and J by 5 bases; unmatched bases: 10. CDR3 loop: CASSLGSGRAGTGELFF. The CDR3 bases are TGTGCCAGCAGCCTCGGTAGCGGGAGGGCTGGAACCGGGGAGCTGTTTTTT.

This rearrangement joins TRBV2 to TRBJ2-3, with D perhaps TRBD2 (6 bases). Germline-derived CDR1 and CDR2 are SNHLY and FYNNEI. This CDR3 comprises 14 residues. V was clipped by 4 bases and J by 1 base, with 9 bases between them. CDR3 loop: CASSAGGGTDTQYF. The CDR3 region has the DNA TGTGCCAGCAGTGCAGGCGGGGGCACAGATACGCAGTATTTT.

The CDR3 loop is CASYPPGTSGGGSEQFF. The CDR3, as DNA: TGTGCCAGCTACCCCCCCGGGACTAGCGGGGGGGGGAGTGAGCAGTTCTTC. The genes are TRBV11-3 and TRBJ2-1; 16 nucleotides match TRBD2. CDR1 SGHNT and CDR2 YENEEA come from the germline V gene. The CDR3 has 17 amino acids. The V and J ends lost 8 bases and 9 bases, in that order; junction bases with no gene match: 13.

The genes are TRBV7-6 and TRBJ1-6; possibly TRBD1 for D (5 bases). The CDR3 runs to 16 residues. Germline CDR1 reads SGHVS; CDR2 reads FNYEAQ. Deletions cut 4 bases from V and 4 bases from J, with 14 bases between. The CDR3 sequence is CASSSSRAEYNSPLHF. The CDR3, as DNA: TGTGCCAGCAGCTCGTCCAGGGCCGAGTATAATTCACCCCTCCACTTT.

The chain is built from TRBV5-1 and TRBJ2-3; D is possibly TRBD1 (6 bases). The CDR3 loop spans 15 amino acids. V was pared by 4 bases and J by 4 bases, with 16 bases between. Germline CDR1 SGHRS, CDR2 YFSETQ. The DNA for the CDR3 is TGCGCCAGCAGCCGAGCAGGGGTCACACCAGATACGCAGTATTTT. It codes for CASSRAGVTPDTQYF.

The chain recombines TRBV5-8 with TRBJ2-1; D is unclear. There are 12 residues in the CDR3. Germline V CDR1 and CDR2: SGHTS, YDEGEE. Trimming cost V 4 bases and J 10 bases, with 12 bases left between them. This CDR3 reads CASSRDSEEQFF. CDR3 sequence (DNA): TGTGCCAGCAGCCGAGACTCAGAAGAGCAGTTCTTC.

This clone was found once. This CDR3 reads CASRQGVSPLHF. The CDR3 DNA follows: TGTGCCAGCAGACAGGGTGTTTCACCCCTCCACTTT. The chain recombines TRBV27 with TRBJ1-6; D perhaps matches TRBD1 (6 bases). Per the germline V gene, CDR1 is MNHEY and CDR2 is SMNVEV (reference sequence). The CDR3 spans 12 residues. The V gene lost 6 bases and the J gene lost 9 bases, with 9 bases spanning the gap.

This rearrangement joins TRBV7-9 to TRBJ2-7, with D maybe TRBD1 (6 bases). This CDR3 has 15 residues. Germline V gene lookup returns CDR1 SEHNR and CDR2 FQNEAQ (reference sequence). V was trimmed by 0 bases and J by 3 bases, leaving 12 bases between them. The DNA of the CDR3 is TGTGCCAGCAGCTTAGCGGTGGGGGCAAACTACGAGCAGTACTTC. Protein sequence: CASSLAVGANYEQYF.

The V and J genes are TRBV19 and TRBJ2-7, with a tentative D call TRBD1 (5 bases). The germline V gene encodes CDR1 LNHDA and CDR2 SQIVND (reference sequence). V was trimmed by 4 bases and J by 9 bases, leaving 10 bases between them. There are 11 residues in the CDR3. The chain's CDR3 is CASSTSTAQYF. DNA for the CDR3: TGTGCCAGTAGTACATCGACAGCGCAGTACTTC.

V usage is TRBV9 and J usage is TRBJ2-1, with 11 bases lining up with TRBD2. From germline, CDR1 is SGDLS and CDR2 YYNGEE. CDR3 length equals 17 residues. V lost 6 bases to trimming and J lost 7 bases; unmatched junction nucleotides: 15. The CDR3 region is CASNHPRASGRINEQFF. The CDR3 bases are TGTGCCAGCAACCATCCACGCGCTAGCGGGAGGATAAATGAGCAGTTCTTC.

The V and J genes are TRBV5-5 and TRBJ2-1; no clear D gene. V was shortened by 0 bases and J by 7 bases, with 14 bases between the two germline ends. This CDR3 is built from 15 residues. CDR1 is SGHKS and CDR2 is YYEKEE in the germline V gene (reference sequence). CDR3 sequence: CASSLATVLKNEQFF. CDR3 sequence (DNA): TGTGCCAGCAGCTTGGCAACGGTCTTGAAGAATGAGCAGTTCTTC.

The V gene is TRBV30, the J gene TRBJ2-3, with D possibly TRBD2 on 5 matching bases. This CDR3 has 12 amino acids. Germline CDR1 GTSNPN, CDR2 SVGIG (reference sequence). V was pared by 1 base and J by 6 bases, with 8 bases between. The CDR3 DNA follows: TGTGCCTGGAGTGGGACTTTTGATACGCAGTATTTT. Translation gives CAWSGTFDTQYF.

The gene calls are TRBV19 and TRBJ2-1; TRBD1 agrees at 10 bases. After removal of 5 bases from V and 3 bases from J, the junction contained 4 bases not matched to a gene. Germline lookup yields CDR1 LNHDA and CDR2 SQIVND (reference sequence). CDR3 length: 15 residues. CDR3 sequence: CASSVTGGDYNEQFF. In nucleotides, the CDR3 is TGTGCCAGTAGTGTGACAGGGGGCGACTACAATGAGCAGTTCTTC.

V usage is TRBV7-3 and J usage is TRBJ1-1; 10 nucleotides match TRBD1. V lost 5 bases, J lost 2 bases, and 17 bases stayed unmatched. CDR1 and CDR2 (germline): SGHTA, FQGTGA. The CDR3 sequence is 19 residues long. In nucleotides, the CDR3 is TGTGCCAGCAGCACCGCGGGACAGGGGACCCTATTTGAAAACACTGAAGCTTTCTTT. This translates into CASSTAGQGTLFENTEAFF.

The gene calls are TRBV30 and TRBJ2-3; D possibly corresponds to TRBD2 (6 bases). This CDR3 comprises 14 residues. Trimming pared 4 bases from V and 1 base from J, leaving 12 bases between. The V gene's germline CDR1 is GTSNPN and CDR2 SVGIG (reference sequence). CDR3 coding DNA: TGTGCCTGGAAAACCGGAGGGGGCACAGATACGCAGTATTTT. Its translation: CAWKTGGGTDTQYF.

CDR3 loop: CASSSSPTITGELFF. CDR3 DNA sequence: TGTGCCAGCAGCTCCTCACCCACTATCACCGGGGAGCTGTTTTTT. This rearrangement joins TRBV9 to TRBJ2-2; D is unresolved. The CDR3 loop spans 15 amino acids. Germline CDR1 reads SGDLS; CDR2 reads YYNGEE. Trimming stripped 4 bases from V and 4 bases from J, with 14 bases between.